The 26 T cell receptor beta chains reported below all come from one sample, sequenced in a study of control samples from healthy donors and cancer patients. The data were produced by immunoSEQ multiplex PCR, yet TCRdb's version contains in-frame clones alone and is incomplete. The profile covers about 170,000 clones, with roughly 90% appearing a single time and around 12% taken by the ten largest. Sequenced sample: blood. The source of these receptors is a man aged 25 to 40 in good health.

This sequence joins TRBV29-1 and TRBJ2-7, with 9 bases lining up with TRBD1. J lost 0 bases, V lost 8 bases, and 5 bases had no gene match. Germline assignment: CDR1 SQVTM and CDR2 ANQGSEA. CDR3 length: 13 amino acids. The CDR3 loop is CSYMGQGSYEQYF. CDR3 nucleotide sequence: TGCAGCTACATGGGACAGGGCTCCTACGAGCAGTACTTC.

The V call is TRBV19, the J call TRBJ2-7; D might be TRBD1 or TRBD2, each matching 6 bases. Looked up from germline, CDR1 is LNHDA and CDR2 is SQIVND (reference sequence). V was pared by 6 bases and J by 4 bases, with 13 bases between. This CDR3 region has 13 residues. DNA for the CDR3: TGTGCCAGTAGCGCGGGACATCCGTACGAGCAGTACTTC. Its protein product is CASSAGHPYEQYF.

For this clone: Other DNA sequences of this sample code for an identical CDR3. The genes are TRBV5-1 and TRBJ2-3; D may be TRBD2 (6 bases). The germline gives CDR1 SGHRS, CDR2 YFSETQ. Trimming took 7 bases from V and 0 from J, leaving 18 bases between them. This CDR3 is built from 16 residues. The DNA of the CDR3 is TGCGCCAGCCAACTTGGGGCGGGGTTTAGCACAGATACGCAGTATTTT. This translates into CASQLGAGFSTDTQYF.

Notes on this clone: Sequence at one end of the junction differs from germline and may be a read error. The chain joins TRBV2 to TRBJ2-7, with D perhaps matching TRBD2 (5 bases). This CDR3 contains 12 residues. Germline lookup yields CDR1 SNHLY and CDR2 FYNNEI. The CDR3 region is CTSDMVGNEQYF. The DNA of the CDR3 is TGCACAAGCGACATGGTCGGGAACGAGCAGTACTTC.

The rearrangement uses TRBV6-5 and TRBJ2-7; possible D gene TRBD2, 7 bases. Germline V gene lookup returns CDR1 MNHEY and CDR2 SVGAGI. V was trimmed by 2 bases and J by 6 bases, leaving 17 bases between them. There are 15 residues in the CDR3. CDR3 DNA: TGTGCCAGCAGTTACCTGGGGGGGGCCCCTCTCGAGCAGTACTTC. Protein: CASSYLGGAPLEQYF.

V is TRBV28 and J is TRBJ2-7; 9 bases align to TRBD2. From germline, CDR1 is MDHEN and CDR2 SYDVKM. V was clipped by 8 bases and J by 3 bases; unmatched bases: 11. CDR3 length equals 15 residues. The CDR3 DNA sequence: TGTGCCAGCGACTCCGGGACTAGCAGAATCTACGAGCAGTACTTC. Residues: CASDSGTSRIYEQYF.

The chain has TRBV20-1 and TRBJ1-2; D not certain. The V gene lost 7 bases and the J gene lost 0 bases, with 6 bases spanning the gap. The CDR3 has 11 residues. Germline V gene data show CDR1 as DFQATT and CDR2 as SNEGSKA (reference sequence). The CDR3 nucleotides are TGCAGTGGAATAGCTAACTATGGCTACACCTTC. Amino acids: CSGIANYGYTF.

This chain connects TRBV25-1 to TRBJ1-1, with a possible D match to TRBD1 (6 bases). Trimming stripped 5 bases from V and 2 bases from J, with 9 bases between. Germline loops: CDR1 MGHDK, CDR2 SYGVNS. The CDR3 runs 13 residues. The CDR3 nucleotides read TGTGCCAGCAGTCCACAGGGAAACACTGAAGCTTTCTTT. As protein: CASSPQGNTEAFF. The full variable domain, in which reference TRBV25-1 and TRBJ1-1 provide the parts outside the CDR3, is EADIYQTPRYLVIGTGKKITLECSQTMGHDKMYWYQQDPGMELHLIHYSYGVNSTEKGDLSSESTVSRIRTEHFPLTLESARPSHTSQYLCASSPQGNTEAFFGQGTRLTVV.

This sequence joins TRBV19 and TRBJ1-5, with 9 bases that match TRBD1. The CDR3 consists of 16 residues. Germline CDR1 is LNHDA and CDR2 is SQIVND (reference sequence). J lost 2 bases, V lost 9 bases, and 11 bases had no gene match. In DNA form, the CDR3 reads TGTGCCAGCGGGACACAGGGGGCCCTTGGCAATCAGCCCCAGCATTTT. This encodes CASGTQGALGNQPQHF.

This clone was counted once. The chain carries TRBV6-5 and TRBJ1-5; 10 nucleotides align to TRBD1. CDR1 and CDR2 from the germline V gene are MNHEY and SVGAGI. The CDR3 covers 14 residues. V gave up 6 bases and J gave up 6 bases; unmatched junction bases: 5. The CDR3 DNA follows: TGTGCCAGCAGCTGGGACAGGGGTAGTCAGCCCCAGCATTTT. Amino acid sequence: CASSWDRGSQPQHF.

The chain recombines TRBV6-2 or TRBV6-3 with TRBJ2-7; TRBD2 is a possible D gene (5 bases). Per the germline V gene, CDR1 is MNHEY and CDR2 is SVGEGT. Trimming removed 5 bases from V and 2 bases from J, with 16 bases in between. The length of the CDR3 is 15 residues. The CDR3 sequence: CASSPGVLLPYEQYF. In DNA form, the CDR3 reads TGTGCCAGCAGTCCCGGGGTGCTTCTGCCCTACGAGCAGTACTTC.

CDR3 coding DNA: TGTGCCAGCAGCGAAAACAGGGTGGGGTACACCGGGGAGCTGTTTTTT. Amino acid sequence: CASSENRVGYTGELFF. The chain carries TRBV11-1 and TRBJ2-2; a possible D gene is TRBD1 (6 bases). V was clipped by 5 bases and J by 3 bases, with 16 bases between them. The CDR3 is 16 amino acids. The V gene's germline CDR1 is SGHAT and CDR2 FQDESV (reference sequence). Together with reference TRBV11-1 and TRBJ2-2, the CDR3 gives the full variable domain: EAEVAQSPRYKITEKSQAVAFWCDPISGHATLYWYRQILGQGPELLVQFQDESVVDDSQLPKDRFSAERLKGVDSTLKIQPAELGDSAMYLCASSENRVGYTGELFFGEGSRLTVL.

The CDR3 spells CSVEGGGSGGQETQYF. The DNA of the CDR3 is TGCAGCGTTGAAGGGGGGGGCTCAGGGGGCCAAGAGACCCAGTACTTC. The chain carries TRBV29-1 and TRBJ2-5; D is possibly TRBD1 or TRBD2 (7 bases each). CDR1 is SQVTM, CDR2 ANQGSEA, per germline. This CDR3 has 16 amino acids. V lost 1 base to trimming and J lost 1 base, with 16 bases between them. Filled out from reference TRBV29-1 and TRBJ2-5, the complete variable domain reads SAVISQKPSRDICQRGTSLTIQCQVDSQVTMMFWYRQQPGQSLTLIATANQGSEATYESGFVIDKFPISRPNLTFSTLTVSNMSPEDSSIYLCSVEGGGSGGQETQYFGPGTRLLVL.

A few counts support this clone. This chain links TRBV2 with TRBJ2-6; TRBD1 matches 9 bases. Germline CDR1 and CDR2: SNHLY and FYNNEI. CDR3 size: 17 residues. The trim removed 6 bases at V and 0 bases at J, leaving 6 bases unmatched. The CDR3 region is CASRPTGGASGANVLTF. The CDR3 DNA reads TGTGCCAGCAGACCTACAGGGGGCGCCTCTGGGGCCAACGTCCTGACTTTC. Full variable domain (missing parts from reference TRBV2 and TRBJ2-6): EPEVTQTPSHQVTQMGQEVILRCVPISNHLYFYWYRQILGQKVEFLVSFYNNEISEKSEIFDDQFSVERPDGSNFTLKIRSTKLEDSAMYFCASRPTGGASGANVLTFGAGSRLTVL.

This chain links TRBV5-8 with TRBJ2-7; 8 bases are shared with TRBD1. Germline CDR1 is SGHTS and CDR2 is YDEGEE. The CDR3 is 12 amino acids. With V trimmed by 4 bases and J by 3 bases, 0 bases remained unmatched. The chain's CDR3 is CASSGTGYEQYF. As DNA, the CDR3 is TGTGCCAGCAGCGGGACAGGCTACGAGCAGTACTTC.

The chain carries TRBV7-9 and TRBJ1-2; TRBD1 agrees at 9 bases. Germline-derived CDR1 and CDR2 are SEHNR and FQNEAQ (reference sequence). J lost 3 bases, V lost 1 base, and 0 bases had no gene match. This CDR3 spans 14 amino acids. The CDR3 here is CASSLGTGDYGYTF. The CDR3 DNA sequence: TGTGCCAGCAGCTTAGGGACAGGGGACTATGGCTACACCTTC.

This clone was counted only a few times. The J gene is TRBJ2-7, the V gene TRBV5-1, with TRBD2 identical over 10 bases. In germline, CDR1 is SGHRS, CDR2 YFSETQ. The CDR3 length is 18 residues. Unmatched junction bases numbered 10, after V lost 1 base and J lost 0 bases. CDR3 amino acids: CASSLRGGLARSSYEQYF. In DNA, the CDR3 is TGCGCCAGCAGCTTGAGGGGGGGACTAGCGCGAAGCTCCTACGAGCAGTACTTC.

This CDR3 reads CAWTGAGDLRNQPQHF. The CDR3 DNA follows: TGTGCCTGGACCGGGGCGGGGGACCTCAGAAATCAGCCCCAGCATTTT. The chain uses TRBV30 and TRBJ1-5; a weak D match, TRBD1 (5 bases). The V gene's germline CDR1 is GTSNPN and CDR2 SVGIG (reference sequence). There are 16 residues in the CDR3. Trimming shortened V by 4 bases and J by 4 bases, and 20 bases separated the two germline ends.

The chain couples TRBV21-1 to TRBJ1-6. TRBV21-1 is tagged as a pseudogene. The CDR3 totals 19 residues. CDR3 loop: CASSKARFLEYRSNSPLHF. The CDR3 bases are TGTGCCAGCAGCAAAGCGCGATTTTTGGAATATCGGTCTAATTCACCCCTCCACTTT.

V is TRBV19 and J is TRBJ1-5; D not resolved. Trimming removed 0 bases at V and 3 bases at J, with 9 bases between. This CDR3 is 15 amino acids long. CDR1 and CDR2 (germline): LNHDA, SQIVND (reference sequence). The DNA for the CDR3 is TGTGCCAGTAGTATAGAGGGCGCCTTCAATCAGCCCCAGCATTTT. The encoded protein is CASSIEGAFNQPQHF.

The rearrangement uses TRBV19 and TRBJ2-7; TRBD1 aligns across 7 bases. The CDR3 consists of 14 residues. V shed 3 bases and J 5 bases; nucleotides not matched to a gene: 7. Germline V lookup: CDR1 LNHDA, CDR2 SQIVND (reference sequence). CDR3 protein: CASSIRQGNNEQYF. CDR3 in DNA: TGTGCCAGTAGTATCCGACAGGGTAACAACGAGCAGTACTTC.

The chain combines TRBV11-2 with TRBJ1-2, with TRBD1 as a possible D gene (6 bases). The CDR3 runs 15 residues. V was clipped by 6 bases and J by 1 base, with 15 bases between them. From germline, CDR1 is SGHAT and CDR2 FQNNGV. The CDR3 sequence is CASSRAGAVNYGYTF. The CDR3 nucleotides read TGTGCCAGCAGTCGGGCAGGGGCCGTTAACTATGGCTACACCTTC. The whole variable domain, filled in from reference TRBV11-2 and TRBJ1-2, reads EAGVAQSPRYKIIEKRQSVAFWCNPISGHATLYWYQQILGQGPKLLIQFQNNGVVDDSQLPKDRFSAERLKGVDSTLKIQPAKLEDSAVYLCASSRAGAVNYGYTFGSGTRLTVV.

The CDR3 region has the DNA TGTGCCAGCACCCGTGGGGGGGGCGAGGGCTACACCTTC. Translated, it gives CASTRGGGEGYTF. V usage is TRBV7-2 and J usage is TRBJ1-2; D may be TRBD1 (6 bases). Trimming cost V 7 bases and J 8 bases, with 17 bases left between them. Per the germline V gene, CDR1 is SGHTA and CDR2 is FQGNSA. The CDR3 covers 13 residues. Filled out from reference TRBV7-2 and TRBJ1-2, the complete variable domain reads GAGVSQSPSNKVTEKGKDVELRCDPISGHTALYWYRQSLGQGLEFLIYFQGNSAPDKSGLPSDRFSAERTGGSVSTLTIQRTQQEDSAVYLCASTRGGGEGYTFGSGTRLTVV.

The V gene is TRBV28, the J gene TRBJ1-6; D possibly corresponds to TRBD1 (6 bases). The V end lost 4 bases, the J end lost 6 bases, and 28 bases lay between the germline ends. The CDR3 spans 20 residues. Germline lookup yields CDR1 MDHEN and CDR2 SYDVKM. DNA of the CDR3: TGTGCCAGCAGTTCACCGGGGGGGGCCGGGGAGCGGGCCCGTAATTCACCCCTCCACTTT. It specifies CASSSPGGAGERARNSPLHF.

Concerning this clone: Being one base from a much bigger clone, this may be a read error. This chain links TRBV7-3 with TRBJ2-7, with D maybe TRBD2 (5 bases). CDR3 length equals 12 residues. Looked up from germline, CDR1 is SGHTA and CDR2 is FQGTGA. V lost 5 bases and J lost 3, with 8 bases in between. CDR3 in DNA: TGTGCCAGCAGCCAAGACTACTACGAGCAGTACTTC. Translated, it gives CASSQDYYEQYF.

The rearrangement links TRBV5-4 to TRBJ1-5, with D uncertain. Trimming cost V 2 bases and J 1 base, with 7 bases left between them. The CDR3 is 14 residues long. From germline, CDR1 is SGHNT and CDR2 YYREEE (reference sequence). CDR3 protein: CASSLGGSNQPQHF. CDR3 DNA: TGTGCCAGCAGCTTAGGAGGGAGCAATCAGCCCCAGCATTTT.